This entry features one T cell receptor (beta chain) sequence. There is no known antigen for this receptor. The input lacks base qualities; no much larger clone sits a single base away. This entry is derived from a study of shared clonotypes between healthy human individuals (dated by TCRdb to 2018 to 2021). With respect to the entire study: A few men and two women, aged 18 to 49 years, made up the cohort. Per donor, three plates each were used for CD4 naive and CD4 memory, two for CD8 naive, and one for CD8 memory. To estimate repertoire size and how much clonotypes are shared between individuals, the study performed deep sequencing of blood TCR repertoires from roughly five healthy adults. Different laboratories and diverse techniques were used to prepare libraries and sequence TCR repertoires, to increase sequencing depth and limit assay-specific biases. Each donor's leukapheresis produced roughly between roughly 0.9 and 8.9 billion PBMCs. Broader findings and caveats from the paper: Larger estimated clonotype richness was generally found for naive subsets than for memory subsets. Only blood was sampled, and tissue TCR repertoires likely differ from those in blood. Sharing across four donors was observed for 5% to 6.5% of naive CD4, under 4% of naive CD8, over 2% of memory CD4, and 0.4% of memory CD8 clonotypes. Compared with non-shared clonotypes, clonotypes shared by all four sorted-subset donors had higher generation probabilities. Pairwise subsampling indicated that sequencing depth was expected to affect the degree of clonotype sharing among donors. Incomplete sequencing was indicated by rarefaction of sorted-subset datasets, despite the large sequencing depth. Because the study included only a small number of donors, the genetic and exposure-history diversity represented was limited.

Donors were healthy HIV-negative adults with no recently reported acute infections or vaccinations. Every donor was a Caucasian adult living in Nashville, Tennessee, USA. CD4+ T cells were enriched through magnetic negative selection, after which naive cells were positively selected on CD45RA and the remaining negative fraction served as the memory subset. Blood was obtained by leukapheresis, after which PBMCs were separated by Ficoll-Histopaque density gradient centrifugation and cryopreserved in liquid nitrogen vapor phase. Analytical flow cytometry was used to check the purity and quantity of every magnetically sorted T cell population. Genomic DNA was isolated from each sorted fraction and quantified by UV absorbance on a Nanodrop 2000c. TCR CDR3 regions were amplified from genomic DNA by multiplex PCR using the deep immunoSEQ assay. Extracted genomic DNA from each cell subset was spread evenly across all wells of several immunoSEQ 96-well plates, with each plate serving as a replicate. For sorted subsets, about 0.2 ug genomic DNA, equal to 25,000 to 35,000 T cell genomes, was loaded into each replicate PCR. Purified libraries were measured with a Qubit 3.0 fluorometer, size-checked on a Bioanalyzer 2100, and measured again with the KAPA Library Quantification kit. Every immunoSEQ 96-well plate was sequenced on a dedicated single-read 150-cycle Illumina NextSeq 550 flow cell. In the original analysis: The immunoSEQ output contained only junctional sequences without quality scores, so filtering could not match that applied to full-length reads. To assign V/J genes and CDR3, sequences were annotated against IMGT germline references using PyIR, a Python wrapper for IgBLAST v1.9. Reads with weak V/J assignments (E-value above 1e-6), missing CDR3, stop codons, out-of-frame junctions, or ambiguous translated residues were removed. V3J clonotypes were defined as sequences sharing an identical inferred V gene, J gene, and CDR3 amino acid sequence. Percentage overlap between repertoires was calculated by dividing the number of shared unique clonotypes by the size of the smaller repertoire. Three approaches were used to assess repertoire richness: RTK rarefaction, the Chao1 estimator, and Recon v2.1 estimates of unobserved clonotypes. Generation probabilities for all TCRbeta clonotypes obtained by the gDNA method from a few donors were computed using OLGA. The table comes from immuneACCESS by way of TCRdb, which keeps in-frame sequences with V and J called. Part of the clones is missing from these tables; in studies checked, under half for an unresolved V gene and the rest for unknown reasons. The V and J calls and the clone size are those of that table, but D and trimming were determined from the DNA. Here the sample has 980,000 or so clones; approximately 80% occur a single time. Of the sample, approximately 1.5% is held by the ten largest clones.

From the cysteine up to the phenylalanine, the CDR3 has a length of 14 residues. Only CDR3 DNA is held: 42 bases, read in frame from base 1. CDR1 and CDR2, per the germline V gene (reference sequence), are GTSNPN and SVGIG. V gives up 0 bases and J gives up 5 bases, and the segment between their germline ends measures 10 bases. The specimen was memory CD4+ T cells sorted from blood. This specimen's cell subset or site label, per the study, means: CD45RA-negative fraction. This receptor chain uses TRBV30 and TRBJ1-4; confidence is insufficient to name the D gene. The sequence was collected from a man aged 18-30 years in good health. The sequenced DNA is TGTGCCTGGAGTGTAGGTGGGAAGAATGAAAAACTGTTTTTT. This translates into CAWSVGGKNEKLFF.